The 22 T cell receptor beta chains below all came from one sample that was sequenced in a study of PD-L1 blockade in urothelial cancer. TCRdb's table, derived via immunoSEQ multiplex PCR, lists solely in-frame clones and lacks some. The table lists 35,000 to 45,000 clones, over 70% of them singletons. The sample consisted of PBMCs, taken around atezolizumab (anti-PD-L1) treatment. The source is a man in his sixties or seventies with urothelial cancer.

This rearrangement joins TRBV6-5 to TRBJ2-3; 9 nucleotides agree with TRBD1. The J segment lost 4 bases and the V segment lost 7 bases, leaving 6 bases of the junction unmatched. The germline CDR1 and CDR2 sequences are MNHEY and SVGAGI. The CDR3 contains 14 residues. The CDR3 bases are TGTGCCAGCAAAGGACAGGGGCGGGCAGATACGCAGTATTTT. The encoded protein is CASKGQGRADTQYF.

This clone showed up just once. This chain uses TRBV16 with TRBJ1-4; TRBD1 aligns across 11 bases. V lost 2 bases to trimming and J lost 13 bases; unmatched junction nucleotides: 6. The germline gives CDR1 KGHSY, CDR2 FQNENV. The CDR3 is 14 amino acids. For the CDR3, the DNA is TGTGCCAGCAGCCAAACCCCGGGACAGGGGGTACTGTTTTTT. Translating it yields CASSQTPGQGVLFF.

The chain is built from TRBV5-6 and TRBJ2-2; the D gene is possibly TRBD1 (6 bases). This CDR3 contains 15 residues. Germline V gives CDR1 SGHDT, CDR2 YYEEEE. V was shortened by 2 bases and J by 3 bases, with 11 bases between the two germline ends. The CDR3 sequence is CASSLTGLHTGELFF. The CDR3 DNA sequence: TGTGCCAGCAGCTTAACAGGGTTACACACCGGGGAGCTGTTTTTT.

V usage is TRBV5-4 and J usage is TRBJ2-6; 10 nucleotides agree with TRBD1. Germline values: CDR1 SGHNT, CDR2 YYREEE (reference sequence). The CDR3 sequence is 16 residues long. Trimming cost V 6 bases and J 4 bases; bases outside gene matches: 7. As DNA, the CDR3 is TGTGCCAGCAACGGACAGGGGGTAAACGGGGCCAACGTCCTGACTTTC. Its translation is CASNGQGVNGANVLTF. The full variable domain, with the rest looked up from reference TRBV5-4 and TRBJ2-6, is ETGVTQSPTHLIKTRGQQVTLRCSSQSGHNTVSWYQQALGQGPQFIFQYYREEENGRGNFPPRFSGLQFPNYSSELNVNALELDDSALYLCASNGQGVNGANVLTFGAGSRLTVL.

The chain employs TRBV6-5 and TRBJ2-5, with D maybe TRBD1 (5 bases). Germline-derived CDR1 and CDR2 are MNHEY and SVGAGI. This CDR3 comprises 14 residues. Trimming pared 6 bases from V and 1 base from J, leaving 12 bases between. The CDR3 here is CASRGPGLQETQYF. DNA of the CDR3: TGTGCCAGCAGGGGGCCTGGGCTCCAAGAGACCCAGTACTTC.

The chain uses TRBV29-1 and TRBJ1-1, with a tentative D call TRBD1 (5 bases). Trimming removed 4 bases from V and 0 bases from J, with 12 bases in between. Germline lookup yields CDR1 SQVTM and CDR2 ANQGSEA. The CDR3 runs 14 residues. CDR3 sequence (DNA): TGCAGCGTTGGACCGGGACTTCTGAACACTGAAGCTTTCTTT. This codes for CSVGPGLLNTEAFF.

This clone was counted only a few times. The CDR3 DNA follows: TGTGCCAGTACACGGGGAGACACAGAAGATACGCAGTATTTT. Its translation: CASTRGDTEDTQYF. The gene calls are TRBV19 and TRBJ2-3, with TRBD2 as a possible D gene (5 bases). The CDR3 sequence is 14 residues long. The germline V and J ends were trimmed by 7 bases and 5 bases, with 16 bases remaining between them. Germline V gives CDR1 LNHDA, CDR2 SQIVND (reference sequence).

CDR3 sequence (DNA): TGTGCCAGTAGTATAAATGGCCCCACAGGGGGGCAGTACTTC. Residues: CASSINGPTGGQYF. This chain connects TRBV19 to TRBJ2-5, with 8 bases matching TRBD1. The length of the CDR3 is 14 residues. Trimming took 2 bases from V and 11 from J; bases not matched to a gene: 10. Germline CDR1 and CDR2: LNHDA and SQIVND (reference sequence).

The rearrangement links TRBV10-3 to TRBJ1-4; D is ambiguous. The V gene's germline CDR1 is ENHRY and CDR2 SYGVKD. This CDR3 comprises 14 residues. The V and J ends lost 6 bases and 0 bases respectively, with 8 bases between them. CDR3 nucleotide sequence: TGTGCCATCAGGTCGGACTCAACTAATGAAAAACTGTTTTTT. This codes for CAIRSDSTNEKLFF.

The V call is TRBV7-8, the J call TRBJ1-5; D is unclear. Germline CDR1 is SGHVS and CDR2 is FQNEAQ. Trimming took 1 base from V and 6 from J, leaving 7 bases between them. The CDR3 sequence is 13 residues long. The CDR3 is CASSLVGFQPQHF. The CDR3, as DNA: TGTGCCAGCAGCTTAGTGGGCTTTCAGCCCCAGCATTTT.

This chain joins TRBV29-1 and TRBJ2-7, with 9 bases that match TRBD1. There are 12 residues in the CDR3. Germline CDR1 SQVTM, CDR2 ANQGSEA. V trimming: 4 bases; J trimming: 7 bases; junction bases outside the gene matches: 5. For the CDR3, the DNA is TGCAGCGTTGCTACCGGGACAGGGGAGCAGTACTTC. Translation gives CSVATGTGEQYF.

This sequence joins TRBV7-9 and TRBJ2-6, with TRBD1 identical over 7 bases. Germline CDR1 is SEHNR and CDR2 is FQNEAQ (reference sequence). V was pared by 5 bases and J by 1 base, with 5 bases of the junction left unmatched. This CDR3 comprises 16 residues. The CDR3 region is CASSLRQGSGANVLTF. The CDR3 DNA reads as TGTGCCAGCAGCCTCCGACAGGGATCTGGGGCCAACGTCCTGACTTTC.

This clone appeared once. The chain uses TRBV4-3 and TRBJ2-5, with TRBD1 as a possible D gene (5 bases). Germline loops: CDR1 LGHNA, CDR2 YSLEER. Trimming stripped 1 base from V and 6 bases from J, with 18 bases between. This CDR3 is 16 amino acids long. As DNA, the CDR3 is TGCGCCAGCAGCCAAGTCTATCAGGGCGTCGCACAGACCCAGTACTTC. It translates to CASSQVYQGVAQTQYF.

This CDR3 is CASSLDRSYGYTF. The DNA of the CDR3 is TGTGCCAGCAGCTTGGACAGGAGCTATGGCTACACCTTC. The rearrangement uses TRBV5-6 and TRBJ1-2, with a weak D call TRBD1 (5 bases). This CDR3 is 13 amino acids long. V was pared by 0 bases and J by 4 bases, with 7 bases between. Germline lookup yields CDR1 SGHDT and CDR2 YYEEEE.

The chain recombines TRBV6-1 with TRBJ1-5, with TRBD1 identical over 10 bases. CDR3 length: 15 residues. The germline CDR1 and CDR2 sequences are MNHNS and SASEGT. Losses at the gene ends were 7 bases for V and 6 bases for J; bases not matched to a gene: 9. CDR3 sequence (DNA): TGTGCCAGCATTTTGACAGGGGGCGCAGGTCAGCCCCAGCATTTT. This encodes CASILTGGAGQPQHF.

The chain couples TRBV14 to TRBJ1-1; D gene uncertain. Germline CDR1 SGHDN, CDR2 FVKESK. The CDR3 is made up of 15 amino acids. Between the trimmed V and J ends, which lost 4 bases and 1 base, there was a span of 13 bases. The CDR3 nucleotides are TGTGCCAGCAGCCCCCTCAGAGGTAAGAACACTGAAGCTTTCTTT. Protein: CASSPLRGKNTEAFF.

For the CDR3, the DNA is TGTGCCAGCAGTGAAGCCAGGGGAGAGTACAATGAGCAGTTCTTC. Amino acids: CASSEARGEYNEQFF. The chain links TRBV2 to TRBJ2-1; tentatively, D is TRBD1 (6 bases). The CDR3 is made up of 15 amino acids. Trimming cost V 0 bases and J 4 bases, with 10 bases left between them. The germline CDR1 and CDR2 sequences are SNHLY and FYNNEI.

The chain carries TRBV10-3 and TRBJ2-5; TRBD2 agrees at 9 bases. Per germline, CDR1 ENHRY and CDR2 SYGVKD. V lost 8 bases, J lost 2 bases, and 6 bases stayed unmatched. The CDR3 spans 14 residues. CDR3 sequence: CAIGPSGAQETQYF. The CDR3, as DNA: TGTGCCATCGGGCCTAGCGGGGCTCAAGAGACCCAGTACTTC.

Written as DNA, the CDR3 is TGCGCCAGCAGCCTGCAGGGGTTCTCGAACACTGAAGCTTTCTTT. Protein product: CASSLQGFSNTEAFF. The genes are TRBV5-1 and TRBJ1-1; maybe TRBD1 (6 bases). Germline V gene sequence: CDR1 SGHRS, CDR2 YFSETQ. V lost 4 bases, J lost 1 base, and 14 bases lay in between. The CDR3 totals 15 residues.

This chain connects TRBV5-1 to TRBJ2-1; possible D gene TRBD1, 5 bases. This CDR3 region has 15 residues. The ends were cut back, 5 bases at V and 3 bases at J, with 15 bases in the middle. Germline V lookup: CDR1 SGHRS, CDR2 YFSETQ. The DNA for the CDR3 is TGCGCCAGCAGTGAGTGGGGCGAAAACTACAATGAGCAGTTCTTC. This sequence encodes CASSEWGENYNEQFF.

V usage is TRBV2 and J usage is TRBJ2-3, with D perhaps TRBD2 (5 bases). The V and J ends lost 6 bases and 6 bases respectively, with 19 bases between them. This CDR3 is 15 amino acids long. The germline V gene encodes CDR1 SNHLY and CDR2 FYNNEI. CDR3 amino acids: CASSLGANWRDTQYF. CDR3 DNA sequence: TGTGCCAGCAGCCTCGGAGCGAACTGGAGGGATACGCAGTATTTT.

The chain couples TRBV6-6 to TRBJ1-5, with a weak D call TRBD1 (6 bases). The CDR3 has 15 amino acids. Germline V gives CDR1 MNHNY, CDR2 SVGAGI (reference sequence). With 4 bases removed from V and 4 bases from J, the gap between germline ends came to 14 bases. The CDR3 DNA sequence: TGTGCCAGCAGTTTCAACTACAGGGTGAATCAGCCCCAGCATTTT. Protein product: CASSFNYRVNQPQHF.